This TCR beta chain came from a study of CD8+ T cells in alopecia areata. Following extraction, RNA underwent reverse transcription to cDNA, which served as the sequencing template. Here immunoSEQ multiplex PCR was the method, and the copy in TCRdb shows in-frame clones only, minus some. The sample has around 140,000 clones, roughly 50% seen once; the top ten hold less than 8%. Findings and limits, study-wide: There were also resident alphabeta T cells of normal skin sequenced in scalp samples.

This clone was counted between two and nine times. Its antigen is currently unknown. Per the germline V gene, CDR1 is MDHEN and CDR2 is SYDVKM. CDR3 length: 12 residues. The ends were cut back, 5 bases at V and 11 bases at J, with 15 bases in the middle. Sequencing input: CD4+ T cells sorted from blood. The TCR sequence derives from a human donor with alopecia areata. The V call is TRBV28, the J call TRBJ1-1; D possibly corresponds to TRBD1 (6 bases). The CDR3 DNA is TGTGCCAGCAGTGAGGGGGGGGCCGGGGCTTTCTTT. Translating it yields CASSEGGAGAFF.